The 14 T cell receptor beta chains reported below all come from one sample, sequenced in a study of cytomegalovirus exposure and HLA in healthy donors. A multiplex PCR was run with 60 Vbeta primers and 13 Jbeta primers. Sequencing was performed with immunoSEQ multiplex PCR; in TCRdb, only in-frame clones are kept and a portion is missing. The repertoire has fewer than 70,000 clones, 65% to 90% of them found once; the top ten carry about 1.6%. The sequenced sample consisted of PBMCs. Receptor source: a human donor in good health.

The rearrangement links TRBV6-1 to TRBJ2-3, with TRBD2 matching 8 bases. The CDR3 totals 13 residues. Germline assignment: CDR1 MNHNS and CDR2 SASEGT. J gave up 4 bases and V 10 bases, and 7 bases lay outside the gene matches. The CDR3 region is CATRSGSADTQYF. The DNA of the CDR3 is TGTGCCACTCGAAGCGGGAGCGCAGATACGCAGTATTTT.

This clone came up once. The chain links TRBV5-1 to TRBJ2-5; 8 bases are a match to TRBD2. The CDR3 extends over 15 amino acids. Germline values: CDR1 SGHRS, CDR2 YFSETQ. V lost 4 bases to trimming and J lost 6 bases; unmatched junction nucleotides: 11. Here the CDR3 reads CASSPAGGALQTQYF. CDR3 in DNA: TGCGCCAGCAGCCCGGCCGGGGGGGCTTTACAGACCCAGTACTTC.

In the case of this clone: One end of the junction is discordant with germline, which a read error may explain. The chain combines TRBV4-1 with TRBJ1-6; D is perhaps TRBD1 (6 bases). The CDR3 consists of 18 residues. The germline gives CDR1 MGHRA, CDR2 YSYEKL. The CDR3 spells CPSSQAVPGVRGNSPLHF. The CDR3 nucleotides read TGCCCCAGCAGCCAAGCCGTTCCAGGGGTTAGGGGTAATTCACCCCTCCACTTT.

The rearrangement uses TRBV10-3 and TRBJ1-1; possibly TRBD1 for D (6 bases). This CDR3 is built from 15 residues. Germline-derived CDR1 and CDR2 are ENHRY and SYGVKD. The V and J ends lost 0 bases and 10 bases respectively, with 18 bases between them. The CDR3: CAISESQNREGSAFF. DNA for the CDR3: TGTGCCATCAGTGAGTCCCAGAACAGGGAGGGTTCAGCTTTCTTT.

The genes are TRBV4-3 and TRBJ2-1, with D unresolved. V lost 0 bases, J lost 9 bases, and 12 bases lay in between. The CDR3 runs 14 residues. Looked up from germline, CDR1 is LGHNA and CDR2 is YSLEER. CDR3 sequence: CASSQDLGVCEQFF. As DNA, the CDR3 is TGCGCCAGCAGCCAAGATCTAGGAGTATGTGAGCAGTTCTTC.

This clone was observed a few times. V usage is TRBV4-1 and J usage is TRBJ2-3, with D perhaps TRBD1 (6 bases). Between the trimmed V and J ends, which lost 1 base and 5 bases, there was a span of 16 bases. The CDR3 contains 16 residues. The germline V gene encodes CDR1 MGHRA and CDR2 YSYEKL. The CDR3 nucleotides are TGCGCCAGCAGCCAAGGTCAGGGGATATTTGGAGATACGCAGTATTTT. Amino acid sequence: CASSQGQGIFGDTQYF.

The rearrangement uses TRBV19 and TRBJ2-3; 9 bases map to TRBD1. Germline assignment: CDR1 LNHDA and CDR2 SQIVND (reference sequence). Losses at the gene ends were 1 base for V and 4 bases for J; bases not matched to a gene: 3. The CDR3 extends over 15 amino acids. CDR3 sequence (DNA): TGTGCCAGTAGTATAGGGGGACAGGGAGCAGATACGCAGTATTTT. As protein: CASSIGGQGADTQYF.

The rearrangement links TRBV18 to TRBJ2-2; 8 bases match TRBD1. This CDR3 comprises 16 residues. V lost 5 bases to trimming and J lost 0 bases; unmatched junction nucleotides: 5. Germline V gene data show CDR1 as KGHSH and CDR2 as LQKENI. The CDR3 here is CASSSRTGSNTGELFF. CDR3 nucleotide sequence: TGTGCCAGCTCATCCCGGACAGGGTCGAACACCGGGGAGCTGTTTTTT.

This chain uses TRBV2 with TRBJ1-2, with D perhaps matching TRBD1 (5 bases). The germline V and J ends were trimmed by 3 bases and 2 bases, with 10 bases remaining between them. The germline gives CDR1 SNHLY, CDR2 FYNNEI. The CDR3 is 14 residues long. The CDR3 coding sequence is TGTGCCAGCAGTGAGCGGGGCATAAACTATGGCTACACCTTC. It is translated as CASSERGINYGYTF. Full variable domain (missing parts from reference TRBV2 and TRBJ1-2): EPEVTQTPSHQVTQMGQEVILRCVPISNHLYFYWYRQILGQKVEFLVSFYNNEISEKSEIFDDQFSVERPDGSNFTLKIRSTKLEDSAMYFCASSERGINYGYTFGSGTRLTVV.

The genes are TRBV7-2 and TRBJ2-7; D ambiguous. V was cut by 0 bases and J by 3 bases, with 3 bases left in between. CDR1 is SGHTA and CDR2 is FQGNSA in the germline V gene. The CDR3 sequence is 12 residues long. CDR3 protein: CASSLAHYEQYF. In nucleotides, the CDR3 is TGTGCCAGCAGCTTAGCCCACTACGAGCAGTACTTC.

The CDR3 loop is CASSPGDTDTQYF. The DNA of the CDR3 is TGTGCCAGCAGCCCCGGGGACACAGATACGCAGTATTTT. The chain employs TRBV28 and TRBJ2-3, with a tentative D call TRBD2 (5 bases). The CDR3 has 13 residues. Deletions cut 6 bases from V and 2 bases from J, with 9 bases between. Germline V gene data show CDR1 as MDHEN and CDR2 as SYDVKM.

V usage is TRBV7-2 and J usage is TRBJ2-3, with a weak D call TRBD2 (6 bases). Germline CDR1 and CDR2: SGHTA and FQGNSA. Trimming pared 5 bases from V and 1 base from J, leaving 10 bases between. The CDR3 consists of 14 residues. The CDR3 region is CASSVVAGTDTQYF. The CDR3 region has the DNA TGTGCCAGCAGCGTAGTAGCGGGCACAGATACGCAGTATTTT.

This CDR3 reads CASSESRGLEQYF. CDR3 nucleotide sequence: TGCGCCAGCAGTGAGTCGAGGGGGCTCGAGCAGTACTTC. This sequence joins TRBV10-1 and TRBJ2-5; TRBD1 agrees at 7 bases. The J call is doubtful: the DNA matches TRBJ2-7 better. Germline-derived CDR1 and CDR2 are WNHNN and SYGVQD (reference sequence). The CDR3 loop spans 13 amino acids.

V and J are TRBV9 and TRBJ2-7, with TRBD1 identical over 7 bases. The ends lost 3 bases at V and 4 bases at J; junction bases unmatched: 4. Germline CDR1 reads SGDLS; CDR2 reads YYNGEE. This CDR3 is built from 13 residues. CDR3 nucleotides: TGTGCCAGCAGCGCCGGACAGGTTTACGAGCAGTACTTC. Its translation: CASSAGQVYEQYF. Based on the CDR3 plus reference TRBV9 and TRBJ2-7, the full variable domain is DSGVTQTPKHLITATGQRVTLRCSPRSGDLSVYWYQQSLDQGLQFLIQYYNGEERAKGNILERFSAQQFPDLHSELNLSSLELGDSALYFCASSAGQVYEQYFGPGTRLTVT.